The entry below describes one T cell receptor (beta chain). The entry originates in a study of T cell responses to AZD1222 COVID-19 vaccine. V lost 5 bases, J lost 2 bases, and 4 bases stayed unmatched. Germline V lookup: CDR1 LGHDT, CDR2 YNNKEL (reference sequence). The CDR3 totals 14 residues. Here immunoSEQ multiplex PCR was the method, and the copy in TCRdb shows in-frame clones only, minus some. The sample gives about 92,000 clones, over 80% of which show up once; more than 6.5% is in the top ten. The chain combines TRBV3-1 (or the pseudogene TRBV3-2) with TRBJ2-7; 9 bases line up with TRBD1. The source material was peripheral blood, sampled on day 0 of AZD1222 vaccination. This TCR derives from an adult in good health. The CDR3 is CASSGTGRAYEQYF. DNA for the CDR3: TGTGCCAGCAGCGGGACAGGGAGGGCCTACGAGCAGTACTTC.